The next 30 T cell receptor beta chains were all read from a single sample in a study of T-cell memory formation after mild COVID-19. TCRdb re-analysed the 5' RACE reads in MiXCR, keeping a single row per CDR3 protein. The sample has approximately 350,000 distinct CDR3 sequences, 28% seen once. The material sequenced was PBMCs or a T cell subset sorted from them (not recorded which). All receptors derive from an adult woman who had mild COVID-19 (a few samples of this study predate the infection). Cell type and time point are not known.

The chain is built from TRBV24-1 and TRBJ2-1; D is uncertain. CDR3 size: 14 residues. V lost 5 bases to trimming and J lost 4 bases, with 11 bases between them. Per the germline V gene, CDR1 is KGHDR and CDR2 is SFDVKD. Here the CDR3 DNA reads TGTGCCACCAGTGGGCAAGCTCCTTACAATGAGCAGTTCTTC. This codes for CATSGQAPYNEQFF.

This clonotype has more than one count but fewer than ten. The chain recombines TRBV12-3 or TRBV12-4 with TRBJ1-1; D remains ambiguous. This CDR3 contains 12 residues. Deletions cut 0 bases from V and 4 bases from J, with 3 bases between. The CDR3 bases are TGTGCCAGCAGTTTAGCGGCCACTGAAGCTTTCTTT. Amino acid sequence: CASSLAATEAFF.

The gene calls are TRBV7-8 and TRBJ2-7; TRBD2 aligns across 11 bases. Unmatched junction bases numbered 10, after V lost 8 bases and J lost 7 bases. Germline loops: CDR1 SGHVS, CDR2 FQNEAQ. CDR3 length equals 14 residues. The CDR3 protein is CASLRGLADAEQYF. The CDR3, as DNA: TGTGCCAGCCTCCGGGGACTAGCGGACGCGGAGCAGTACTTC. The variable domain in full, with the rest retrieved from reference TRBV7-8 and TRBJ2-7, is GAGVSQSPRYKVAKRGQDVALRCDPISGHVSLFWYQQALGQGPEFLTYFQNEAQLDKSGLPSDRFFAERPEGSVSTLKIQRTQQEDSAVYLCASLRGLADAEQYFGPGTRLTVT.

The rearrangement links TRBV3-1 to TRBJ1-3; D uncertain. The CDR3 runs 14 residues. Germline CDR1 and CDR2: LGHDT and YNNKEL (reference sequence). V dropped 1 base and J dropped 4 bases, with 8 bases sitting between them. CDR3 sequence: CASSQGRAGNTIYF. CDR3 in DNA: TGTGCCAGCAGCCAAGGAAGGGCAGGAAACACCATATATTTT.

The chain joins TRBV5-1 to TRBJ2-1; 9 bases line up with TRBD2. The ends lost 1 base at V and 13 bases at J; junction bases unmatched: 12. Germline CDR1 and CDR2: SGHRS and YFSETQ. This CDR3 comprises 15 residues. The CDR3 reads CASSLIAGDPSEQFF. As DNA, the CDR3 is TGCGCCAGCAGCTTGATAGCGGGGGATCCGAGCGAACAGTTCTTC.

This chain joins TRBV4-3 and TRBJ2-1; 9 bases line up with TRBD1. This CDR3 is built from 16 residues. Unmatched junction bases numbered 5, after V lost 1 base and J lost 4 bases. CDR1 is LGHNA, CDR2 YSLEER, per germline. CDR3: CASSQGQGQGYNEQFF. As DNA, the CDR3 is TGCGCCAGCAGCCAAGGTCAGGGACAGGGATACAATGAGCAGTTCTTC.

The sample holds a few counts of this clonotype. V and J are TRBV5-1 and TRBJ2-1; the match to TRBD2 covers 16 bases. This CDR3 contains 17 residues. CDR1 and CDR2 (germline): SGHRS, YFSETQ. V shed 4 bases, J shed 5 bases, and the junction held 6 bases outside the gene matches. CDR3 residues: CASSKGGTSGGDNEQFF. The CDR3 DNA follows: TGCGCCAGCAGCAAAGGAGGGACTAGCGGGGGGGACAATGAGCAGTTCTTC.

This clonotype was counted only a few times. DNA for the CDR3: TGTGCCAGTAGCACCGGGACAGATAATTCACCCCTCCACTTT. Protein product: CASSTGTDNSPLHF. The chain couples TRBV19 to TRBJ1-6, with 7 bases lining up with TRBD1. V shed 6 bases and J 5 bases; nucleotides not matched to a gene: 4. The CDR3 consists of 14 residues. Germline CDR1 LNHDA, CDR2 SQIVND (reference sequence).

V and J are TRBV7-2 and TRBJ2-1; a weak D match, TRBD1 (6 bases). Trimming stripped 1 base from V and 9 bases from J, with 16 bases between. Germline V gives CDR1 SGHTA, CDR2 FQGNSA. This CDR3 comprises 15 residues. CDR3: CASSLGTVGTGEQFF. The CDR3 bases are TGTGCCAGCAGCTTAGGGACAGTGGGGACGGGTGAGCAGTTCTTC.

V and J are TRBV7-6 and TRBJ1-2; 10 bases are shared with TRBD1. The length of the CDR3 is 16 residues. The germline V gene has CDR1 SGHVS and CDR2 FNYEAQ. V trimming: 7 bases; J trimming: 6 bases; junction bases outside the gene matches: 14. The CDR3 here is CASKQAGQGVTDGYTF. CDR3 nucleotide sequence: TGTGCCAGCAAACAAGCCGGACAGGGGGTGACAGATGGCTACACCTTC.

J is TRBJ2-7 and V is TRBV6-5; D remains ambiguous. This CDR3 spans 16 amino acids. V lost 1 base and J lost 2, with 15 bases in between. Germline CDR1 is MNHEY and CDR2 is SVGAGI. This chain's CDR3 is CASSYWGSEVPYEQYF. The CDR3 coding sequence is TGTGCCAGCAGTTACTGGGGATCCGAGGTCCCCTACGAGCAGTACTTC.

In its sample, this clonotype was seen a few times. This rearrangement joins TRBV12-3 or TRBV12-4 to TRBJ1-2, with D uncertain. CDR3 length: 12 residues. Trimming removed 6 bases from V and 0 bases from J, with 5 bases in between. This CDR3 is CASRQANYGYTF. The CDR3 DNA reads TGTGCCAGCAGACAAGCTAACTATGGCTACACCTTC.

The CDR3 is CASRASGAGTYGYTF. The CDR3 DNA follows: TGCGCCAGCCGAGCCTCGGGAGCGGGGACCTATGGCTACACCTTC. The chain uses TRBV5-1 and TRBJ1-2, with D perhaps matching TRBD1 (5 bases). The CDR3 spans 15 residues. Germline-derived CDR1 and CDR2 are SGHRS and YFSETQ. V lost 7 bases, J lost 4 bases, and 20 bases lay in between.

V and J are TRBV7-9 and TRBJ2-3, with TRBD2 identical over 8 bases. There are 18 residues in the CDR3. J gave up 6 bases and V 2 bases, and 16 bases lay outside the gene matches. Germline CDR1 is SEHNR and CDR2 is FQNEAQ (reference sequence). The CDR3 protein is CASSLIFGMREESDTQYF. CDR3 in DNA: TGTGCCAGCAGCTTAATTTTCGGCATGCGGGAGGAAAGTGATACGCAGTATTTT.

The rearrangement joins TRBV9 to TRBJ1-6; 7 nucleotides match TRBD1. The CDR3 is 14 residues long. CDR1 is SGDLS and CDR2 is YYNGEE in the germline V gene. V was pared by 2 bases and J by 11 bases, with 7 bases of the junction left unmatched. The CDR3 nucleotides are TGTGCCAGCAGCGTGGCGGGACAGCTTGCACCCCTCCACTTT. It yields the protein CASSVAGQLAPLHF.

The CDR3 DNA is TGTGCCAGCAGGCCTGTAGGGGGGCCTAACTATGGCTACACCTTC. Translated, it gives CASRPVGGPNYGYTF. The rearrangement joins TRBV5-6 to TRBJ1-2, with a weak D call TRBD1 (6 bases). This CDR3 region has 15 residues. Trimming pared 5 bases from V and 0 bases from J, leaving 14 bases between. Per the germline V gene, CDR1 is SGHDT and CDR2 is YYEEEE.

This clonotype was seen only a few times. The genes are TRBV29-1 and TRBJ2-1; D unclear. The ends were cut back, 0 bases at V and 9 bases at J, with 9 bases in the middle. The CDR3 extends over 12 amino acids. Germline V CDR1 and CDR2: SQVTM, ANQGSEA. DNA of the CDR3: TGCAGCGTTGAAGAGAATGTGGGTGAGCAGTTCTTC. Its translation is CSVEENVGEQFF.

J is TRBJ2-6 and V is TRBV12-3 or TRBV12-4, with D perhaps matching TRBD1 (6 bases). V lost 6 bases and J 0 bases, leaving 21 bases between the germline ends. The CDR3 runs 19 residues. CDR3 loop: CASSPSGTFIFSGANVLTF. Here the CDR3 DNA reads TGTGCCAGCAGCCCCTCCGGGACATTTATATTCTCTGGGGCCAACGTCCTGACTTTC.

This clonotype was seen more than once but under ten times. The V gene is TRBV12-3 or TRBV12-4, the J gene TRBJ2-1; D is ambiguous. Trimming left V 3 bases short and J 3 bases short, with 9 bases between. The CDR3 totals 14 residues. This chain's CDR3 is CASSFGIVYNEQFF. The CDR3 region has the DNA TGTGCCAGCAGTTTTGGGATCGTCTACAATGAGCAGTTCTTC.

This clonotype was observed a handful of times. V usage is TRBV6-2 or TRBV6-3 and J usage is TRBJ2-3; 8 bases align to TRBD1. The V gene's germline CDR1 is MNHEY and CDR2 SVGEGT. The CDR3 sequence is 15 residues long. After removal of 6 bases from V and 0 bases from J, the junction contained 5 bases not matched to a gene. The CDR3 reads CASRSGQGSTDTQYF. CDR3 nucleotides: TGTGCCAGCAGGTCTGGACAGGGAAGCACAGATACGCAGTATTTT.

The V call is TRBV30, the J call TRBJ2-3; TRBD2 aligns across 8 bases. V was clipped by 0 bases and J by 1 base; unmatched bases: 12. The CDR3 runs 18 residues. Germline V lookup: CDR1 GTSNPN, CDR2 SVGIG (reference sequence). CDR3 in DNA: TGTGCCTGGAGTGTACTTGGCGGGGGGCCACGAGGCACAGATACGCAGTATTTT. Translated: CAWSVLGGGPRGTDTQYF. Filled out from reference TRBV30 and TRBJ2-3, the complete variable domain reads SQTIHQWPATLVQPVGSPLSLECTVEGTSNPNLYWYRQAAGRGLQLLFYSVGIGQISSEVPQNLSASRPQDRQFILSSKKLLLSDSGFYLCAWSVLGGGPRGTDTQYFGPGTRLTVL.

The chain carries TRBV5-4 and TRBJ2-5, with TRBD1 identical over 9 bases. Losses at the gene ends were 4 bases for V and 4 bases for J; bases not matched to a gene: 5. Germline loops: CDR1 SGHNT, CDR2 YYREEE (reference sequence). This CDR3 is built from 14 residues. The chain's CDR3 is CASSPGGQGETQYF. In nucleotides, the CDR3 is TGTGCCAGCAGCCCGGGGGGACAGGGAGAGACCCAGTACTTC.

The V call is TRBV6-2 or TRBV6-3, the J call TRBJ2-1, with 8 nucleotides matching TRBD2. The CDR3 has 15 residues. The germline gives CDR1 MNHEY, CDR2 SVGEGT. The junction had 10 bases not matched to a gene; V was cut back by 5 bases and J by 7 bases. In DNA form, the CDR3 reads TGTGCCAGCAGTACAGGACTAGCCGCGAAAAATGAGCAGTTCTTC. It is translated as CASSTGLAAKNEQFF.

This clonotype was counted a single time. The chain joins TRBV7-2 to TRBJ1-2; D is possibly TRBD1 (5 bases). Trimming stripped 3 bases from V and 3 bases from J, with 8 bases between. The CDR3 runs to 13 residues. Germline V lookup: CDR1 SGHTA, CDR2 FQGNSA. The CDR3 is CASSLSTDYGYTF. The DNA for the CDR3 is TGTGCCAGCAGCTTGTCGACAGACTATGGCTACACCTTC.

This clonotype has more than one count but fewer than ten. The chain recombines TRBV5-1 with TRBJ2-2; 7 bases match TRBD1. The length of the CDR3 is 17 residues. V trimming: 0 bases; J trimming: 7 bases; junction bases outside the gene matches: 12. Germline V gene sequence: CDR1 SGHRS, CDR2 YFSETQ. The CDR3 here is CASSLATGTETLGELFF. The CDR3 DNA sequence: TGCGCCAGCAGCTTGGCGACCGGGACAGAGACGCTCGGGGAGCTGTTTTTT. The complete variable domain, with remaining parts taken from reference TRBV5-1 and TRBJ2-2, reads KAGVTQTPRYLIKTRGQQVTLSCSPISGHRSVSWYQQTPGQGLQFLFEYFSETQRNKGNFPGRFSGRQFSNSRSEMNVSTLELGDSALYLCASSLATGTETLGELFFGEGSRLTVL.

This clonotype has just a few counts. The chain joins TRBV4-1 to TRBJ2-5; D is perhaps TRBD2 (5 bases). Trimming pared 4 bases from V and 0 bases from J, leaving 9 bases between. The CDR3 contains 14 residues. Germline V gene data show CDR1 as MGHRA and CDR2 as YSYEKL. CDR3 region: CASSPPRDQETQYF. CDR3 nucleotide sequence: TGCGCCAGCAGCCCCCCGAGGGACCAAGAGACCCAGTACTTC.

The chain carries TRBV28 and TRBJ2-7; D may match TRBD1 or TRBD2 (6 bases each). Trimming removed 6 bases from V and 3 bases from J, with 15 bases in between. The CDR3 contains 14 residues. Germline V lookup: CDR1 MDHEN, CDR2 SYDVKM. CDR3 amino acids: CASSPTGAVYEQYF. DNA of the CDR3: TGTGCCAGCAGCCCTACGGGGGCCGTCTACGAGCAGTACTTC.

The table lists this clonotype with a few counts. V gene TRBV7-9 combines with J gene TRBJ2-7, with D possibly TRBD2 on 5 matching bases. Germline V lookup: CDR1 SEHNR, CDR2 FQNEAQ (reference sequence). V lost 6 bases, J lost 2 bases, and 8 bases lay in between. This CDR3 region has 12 residues. The CDR3: CASRLEAYEQYF. In nucleotides, the CDR3 is TGTGCCAGCAGATTGGAGGCCTACGAGCAGTACTTC.

This rearrangement joins TRBV12-3 or TRBV12-4 to TRBJ1-5, with TRBD1 as a possible D gene (6 bases). The CDR3 runs 15 residues. With 3 bases removed from V and 7 bases from J, the gap between germline ends came to 16 bases. The chain's CDR3 is CASSLGGRLPQPQHF. The DNA for the CDR3 is TGTGCCAGCAGTTTGGGGGGGCGCCTCCCCCAGCCCCAGCATTTT.

V is TRBV5-6 and J is TRBJ2-7; 7 bases align to TRBD1. The V gene's germline CDR1 is SGHDT and CDR2 YYEEEE. The CDR3 sequence is 15 residues long. The junction had 7 bases not matched to a gene; V was cut back by 3 bases and J by 1 base. DNA for the CDR3: TGTGCCAGCAGCTCGGGACAGCGTATTTCCTACGAGCAGTACTTC. Translation: CASSSGQRISYEQYF.